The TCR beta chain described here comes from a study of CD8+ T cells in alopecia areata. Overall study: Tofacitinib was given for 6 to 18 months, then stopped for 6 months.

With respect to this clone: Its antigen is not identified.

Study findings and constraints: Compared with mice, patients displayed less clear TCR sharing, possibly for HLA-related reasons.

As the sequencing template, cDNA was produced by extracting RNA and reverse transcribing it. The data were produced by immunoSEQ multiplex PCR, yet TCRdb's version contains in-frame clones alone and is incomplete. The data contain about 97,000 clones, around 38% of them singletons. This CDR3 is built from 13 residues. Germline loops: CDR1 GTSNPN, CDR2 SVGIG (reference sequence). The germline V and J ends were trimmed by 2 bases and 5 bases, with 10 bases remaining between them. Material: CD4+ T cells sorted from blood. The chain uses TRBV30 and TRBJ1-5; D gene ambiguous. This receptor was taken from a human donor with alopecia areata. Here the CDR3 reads CAWSTLNDQPQHF. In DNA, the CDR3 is TGTGCCTGGAGTACACTGAATGATCAGCCCCAGCATTTT. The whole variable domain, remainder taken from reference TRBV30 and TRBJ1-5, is SQTIHQWPATLVQPVGSPLSLECTVEGTSNPNLYWYRQAAGRGLQLLFYSVGIGQISSEVPQNLSASRPQDRQFILSSKKLLLSDSGFYLCAWSTLNDQPQHFGDGTRLSIL.